Listed below are T cell receptor beta chains from one sample, sequenced in a study of T cells in Graves' hyperthyroidism and ophthalmopathy. TCRdb processed the multiplex PCR reads anew with MiXCR; each CDR3 protein has one entry. The sample has approximately 300,000 distinct CDR3 sequences, over 15% seen once; the top ten hold over 45%. The source material was blood. The receptors come from a woman in her sixties with Graves' ophthalmopathy. CDR3s leave out the opening cysteine and the closing phenylalanine or tryptophan. Each record gives: CDR3 protein, V gene, J gene, clone size. Size is stated for part of the rows, as once, few or many counts, or as a class when the clone is expanded.

ASSLPGAGGHEQY	TRBV28	TRBJ2-7	many
ASSLSGATNTGELF	TRBV5-1	TRBJ2-2	many
ASRSSDSIPYGYT	TRBV12-3/TRBV12-4	TRBJ1-2	many
ASIPGGGETQY	TRBV6-1	TRBJ2-5	many
ASGLAGGRGNEQF	TRBV4-1	TRBJ2-1	few
ASSLGESGTEAF	TRBV7-3	TRBJ1-1	many
ASSYRTHQETQY	TRBV6-5	TRBJ2-5	.
SARGTGGSYNEQF	TRBV20-1	TRBJ2-1	many
AIRGGTGATNTGELF	TRBV10-3	TRBJ2-2	.
ASSRGLLNEKLF	TRBV6-1	TRBJ1-4	few
ASSGRELADTGELF	TRBV3-1	TRBJ2-2	many
ASSQAGQGAVSTEAF	TRBV3-1	TRBJ1-1	many